The next 15 T cell receptor beta chains were all read from a single sample in a study of T cell repertoires in cytomegalovirus infection. Each CDR3 protein is one row after TCRdb ran MiXCR on the reads. The table records about 100,000 distinct CDR3 sequences, about 22% of them present only once. The sample consisted of CD8+ T cells from PBMCs. The receptors come from a human donor in good health (CMV status not recorded). Some clones in this sample may be carry-over from other donors' samples.

This clonotype was detected ten times or more. The V gene is TRBV12-5, the J gene TRBJ2-1; the D is unclear. CDR3 length equals 14 residues. The germline CDR1 and CDR2 sequences are LGHNT and FRNRAP. V gave up 0 bases and J gave up 4 bases, with 7 bases separating them. CDR3 region: CASGLVGQYNEQFF. DNA of the CDR3: TGTGCTAGTGGTTTGGTAGGCCAGTACAATGAGCAGTTCTTC.

This clonotype was observed a handful of times. The CDR3 region has the DNA TGCGCCAGCAGCCCTTCAATCTTCACCCGGAAACTGTTTTTT. Protein sequence: CASSPSIFTRKLFF. The chain is built from TRBV4-3 and TRBJ1-4; no reliable D call. Germline V lookup: CDR1 LGHNA, CDR2 YSLEER. V was trimmed by 4 bases and J by 11 bases, leaving 17 bases between them. CDR3 length equals 14 residues.

The chain couples TRBV9 to TRBJ2-7, with D maybe TRBD1 (5 bases). This CDR3 is 15 amino acids long. V lost 0 bases and J lost 2, with 12 bases in between. Germline lookup yields CDR1 SGDLS and CDR2 YYNGEE. Here the CDR3 DNA reads TGTGCCAGCAGCGTAGCTGGGGCAGGCCCCTACGAGCAGTACTTC. This gives the protein CASSVAGAGPYEQYF. Filled out from reference TRBV9 and TRBJ2-7, the complete variable domain reads DSGVTQTPKHLITATGQRVTLRCSPRSGDLSVYWYQQSLDQGLQFLIQYYNGEERAKGNILERFSAQQFPDLHSELNLSSLELGDSALYFCASSVAGAGPYEQYFGPGTRLTVT.

By share of the sample, this clonotype is medium-sized (0.01 to 0.1%). The chain joins TRBV6-6 to TRBJ2-1; 9 bases map to TRBD1. The V segment lost 7 bases and the J segment 1 base; nucleotides outside the gene matches: 5. The CDR3 spans 15 residues. In germline, CDR1 is MNHNY, CDR2 SVGAGI (reference sequence). CDR3 in amino acids: CASNPTGGSYNEQFF. For the CDR3, the DNA is TGTGCCAGCAACCCGACAGGGGGATCCTACAATGAGCAGTTCTTC.

Only a few counts were recorded for this clonotype. The chain has TRBV7-9 and TRBJ2-1, with TRBD2 matching over 11 bases. CDR1 is SEHNR and CDR2 is FQNEAQ in the germline V gene (reference sequence). CDR3 length: 15 residues. The ends lost 3 bases at V and 8 bases at J; junction bases unmatched: 6. The CDR3 DNA sequence: TGTGCCAGCAGCTTTACAACTAGCGGGAGAGATGAGCAGTTCTTC. Translated, it gives CASSFTTSGRDEQFF.

This clonotype has at least ten counts. The rearrangement links TRBV6-2 or TRBV6-3 to TRBJ2-7; D remains ambiguous. The CDR3 has 11 residues. The germline V and J ends were trimmed by 7 bases and 9 bases, with 13 bases remaining between them. CDR1 MNHEY and CDR2 SVGEGT come from the germline V gene. DNA of the CDR3: TGTGCCAGCACCTCGGAGCGTTTGCAGTACTTC. This encodes CASTSERLQYF.

In its sample, this clonotype was seen a few times. J is TRBJ1-5 and V is TRBV28; D is possibly TRBD1 (5 bases). This CDR3 has 14 amino acids. V shed 5 bases and J shed 2 bases, with 10 bases lying between them. In germline, CDR1 is MDHEN, CDR2 SYDVKM. The CDR3 DNA follows: TGTGCCAGCAGTCTCCGGGACCGCAATCAGCCCCAGCATTTT. Amino acid sequence: CASSLRDRNQPQHF.

This clonotype was detected a few times. This chain connects TRBV20-1 to TRBJ2-5; a weak D match, TRBD1 (6 bases). Trimming cost V 0 bases and J 7 bases, with 15 bases left between them. The germline gives CDR1 DFQATT, CDR2 SNEGSKA (reference sequence). The CDR3 consists of 14 residues. The CDR3 DNA sequence: TGCAGTGCTAGAGATTATAGCTTCAGGGGGACCCAGTACTTC. This gives the protein CSARDYSFRGTQYF.

The chain combines TRBV2 with TRBJ1-5; the match to TRBD1 covers 7 bases. V lost 6 bases, J lost 4 bases, and 6 bases stayed unmatched. The CDR3 covers 14 residues. From germline, CDR1 is SNHLY and CDR2 FYNNEI. CDR3: CASRGDSQNQPQHF. The CDR3 DNA reads as TGTGCCAGCAGAGGGGACAGCCAGAATCAGCCCCAGCATTTT. Drawing the rest from reference TRBV2 and TRBJ1-5, the complete variable domain is EPEVTQTPSHQVTQMGQEVILRCVPISNHLYFYWYRQILGQKVEFLVSFYNNEISEKSEIFDDQFSVERPDGSNFTLKIRSTKLEDSAMYFCASRGDSQNQPQHFGDGTRLSIL.

V is TRBV7-8 and J is TRBJ2-7, with TRBD1 matching 10 bases. The CDR3 length is 18 residues. J was trimmed by 3 bases and V by 4 bases; bases with no gene match: 15. CDR1 is SGHVS, CDR2 FQNEAQ, per germline. Written as DNA, the CDR3 is TGTGCCAGCAGCTCAGCAGGGACAGGGGTTGGGGTGGGCTACGAGCAGTACTTC. It codes for CASSSAGTGVGVGYEQYF.

This clonotype occurred a few times. The chain couples TRBV7-6 to TRBJ2-1; D not resolved. Germline V gene sequence: CDR1 SGHVS, CDR2 FNYEAQ. With 5 bases removed from V and 9 bases from J, the gap between germline ends came to 20 bases. The CDR3 spans 15 residues. The DNA of the CDR3 is TGTGCCAGCAGCCCGTCCGGGCCGACGGCGGTTGAGCAGTTCTTC. Translation gives CASSPSGPTAVEQFF.

The CDR3 coding sequence is TGTGCCAGCAGTGATCCTAAGACAGGCACCTACGAGCAGTACTTC. Translated: CASSDPKTGTYEQYF. The chain links TRBV6-2 or TRBV6-3 to TRBJ2-7; D is possibly TRBD1 (6 bases). Deletions cut 5 bases from V and 2 bases from J, with 16 bases between. Germline V lookup: CDR1 MNHEY, CDR2 SVGEGT. This CDR3 contains 15 residues.

The chain employs TRBV19 and TRBJ1-2; D gene uncertain. Germline V gene lookup returns CDR1 LNHDA and CDR2 SQIVND (reference sequence). This CDR3 spans 12 amino acids. V gave up 9 bases and J gave up 5 bases, with 13 bases separating them. The CDR3: CASTDLRYGYTF. The CDR3 nucleotides are TGTGCCAGCACCGACTTAAGATATGGCTACACCTTC.

This clonotype occurred a few times. The chain joins TRBV28 to TRBJ2-5; 15 bases are shared with TRBD2. Germline loops: CDR1 MDHEN, CDR2 SYDVKM. V shed 4 bases, J shed 2 bases, and the junction held 5 bases outside the gene matches. The CDR3 contains 17 residues. CDR3 nucleotide sequence: TGTGCCAGCAGTTACGGGACTAGCGGGGGGTATCAAGAGACCCAGTACTTC. This encodes CASSYGTSGGYQETQYF. Drawing the rest from reference TRBV28 and TRBJ2-5, the complete variable domain is DVKVTQSSRYLVKRTGEKVFLECVQDMDHENMFWYRQDPGLGLRLIYFSYDVKMKEKGDIPEGYSVSREKKERFSLILESASTNQTSMYLCASSYGTSGGYQETQYFGPGTRLLVL.

The table lists this clonotype with many counts. The rearrangement links TRBV7-9 to TRBJ2-7; D is perhaps TRBD1 (5 bases). Germline V gives CDR1 SEHNR, CDR2 FQNEAQ (reference sequence). This CDR3 is built from 12 residues. V lost 5 bases, J lost 4 bases, and 9 bases lay in between. The CDR3 DNA reads TGTGCCAGCAGCCCCACAGGATACGAGCAGTACTTC. The encoded protein is CASSPTGYEQYF.